This TCR beta chain emerged from a study of shared clonotypes between healthy human individuals. General study results and limits: Generally, naive subsets (rather than memory subsets) showed larger estimated richness. Rarefaction revealed incomplete sorted-subset sequencing despite large depth. Naive CD4 clonotypes were shared across a handful of donors at roughly 5.3%.

Study processing details: Junction-only sequences without quality scores came from ImmunoSEQ, so filtering differed. Measured with immunoSEQ multiplex PCR; TCRdb has only the in-frame clones, and not every one. V and J calls and clone size are as listed in that table; D and trimming were resolved from the DNA. The sample holds about 2.4 million clones, roughly 93% seen once. To note about this clone: The antigen is not known.

V shed 7 bases, J shed 6 bases, and the junction held 15 bases outside the gene matches. CDR1 SGHAT and CDR2 FQNNGV come from the germline V gene. The CDR3 covers 15 residues. This sequence was found in a man in his late teens or twenties in good health. Some clones in this sample may be carry-over from other donors' samples. Sample: naive CD4+ T cells from PBMCs. Specified subset: CD45RA+ positively selected. The chain recombines TRBV11-2 with TRBJ2-7; TRBD2 aligns across 7 bases. This CDR3 is CASTNLPAGVREQYF. The CDR3 DNA reads as TGTGCCAGCACCAATTTACCGGCGGGAGTTCGCGAGCAGTACTTC.